Listed below are T cell receptor beta chains from one sample, sequenced in a study of breast tumors, draining lymph nodes, adjacent tissues. A single record per CDR3 protein comes from TCRdb applying MiXCR to the multiplex PCR reads. The data contain around 290,000 distinct CDR3 sequences, roughly 30% of them singletons. The sequencing sample was made of axillary lymph node tissue. The receptor set was obtained from a female donor with breast cancer. Some clones in this sample may be carry-over from other donors' samples. The CDR3 runs from the conserved cysteine through the conserved F or W. Only some rows state a clone size, as once, few, many or a class for expanded clones.

19 TRBJ2-2 TRBV9 many CASSVFASGSIRDTGELFF
13 TRBJ1-5 TRBV19 - CANTDRANQPQHF
15 TRBJ2-1 TRBV19 many CASSMTSGAKREQFF
14 TRBJ2-2 TRBV19 many CASSIGTGAGELFF
12 TRBJ1-5 TRBV6-6 many CASSYTNQPQHF
18 TRBJ2-5 TRBV19 - CASGTQNGPTGNQETQYF
14 TRBJ2-5 TRBV10-2 many CASSDGTGVETQYF
13 TRBJ2-3 TRBV6-2/TRBV6-3 many CASKRESSDTQYF
14 TRBJ2-4 TRBV2 few CASTHRGAKNIQYF
12 TRBJ2-7 TRBV7-2 many CASSSNMDEQYF
15 TRBJ2-3 TRBV4-3 many CASSQDRTGRHTQYF
16 TRBJ2-3 TRBV20-1 many CSANVGLAGGGDTQYF
17 TRBJ2-5 TRBV7-9 - CASSRTGLAGEQETQYF
16 TRBJ2-1 TRBV3-1 few CASSPRSASGRNEQFF
14 TRBJ1-6 TRBV30 - CARNVGPYNSPLHF
16 TRBJ1-2 TRBV4-1 many CASSQGGGGAWYGYTF
13 TRBJ1-2 TRBV12-3/TRBV12-4 many CASSLDRNYGYTF
14 TRBJ2-5 TRBV14 - CASSSDRPGETQYF
14 TRBJ2-7 TRBV14 - CTSSQQGPPYEQYF
15 TRBJ1-1 TRBV7-9 - CASSWTGGWDTEAVF
14 TRBJ1-1 TRBV5-5 - CASSLGTGTTEAFF
17 TRBJ2-2 TRBV6-1 many CASAPWVAGLGTGELFF
14 TRBJ1-1 TRBV27 once CASSPSGPVGEAFF
14 TRBJ2-7 TRBV11-3 many CASSIRSGPYEQYF